Listed here are 10 T cell receptor beta chains from one sample, sequenced in a study of blood T cell repertoires in COVID-19. Profiled with immunoSEQ multiplex PCR; TCRdb holds only in-frame clones, not every one. Among about 220,000 clones listed, around 88% were seen once. The sample consisted of PBMCs or T cells enriched from blood (not recorded which). The receptors derive from a woman aged 45-65 years with acute COVID-19.

This rearrangement joins TRBV5-1 to TRBJ2-3; 14 nucleotides match TRBD2. Germline CDR1 and CDR2: SGHRS and YFSETQ. The trim removed 5 bases at V and 0 bases at J, leaving 2 bases unmatched. The CDR3 contains 16 residues. The CDR3 nucleotides are TGCGCCAGCAGGGGACTAGCGGGAGTGAGCACAGATACGCAGTATTTT. Translation gives CASRGLAGVSTDTQYF.

This clone was seen only once. The V and J genes are TRBV11-2 and TRBJ1-3, with a weak D call TRBD1 (6 bases). Germline V gene data show CDR1 as SGHAT and CDR2 as FQNNGV. Trimming took off 3 bases at V and 6 bases at J, with 21 bases between the two ends. The CDR3 contains 17 residues. This chain's CDR3 is CASSFAAGQNMENTIYF. Here the CDR3 DNA reads TGTGCCAGCAGCTTCGCGGCCGGACAGAACATGGAAAACACCATATATTTT.

The chain carries TRBV7-9 and TRBJ1-6, with 7 bases identical to TRBD1. The CDR3 totals 11 residues. V dropped 10 bases and J dropped 8; count of bases not matched to a gene: 2. Per the germline V gene, CDR1 is SEHNR and CDR2 is FQNEAQ (reference sequence). CDR3 sequence: CATDRDSPLHF. The CDR3 nucleotides are TGTGCCACCGACAGGGATTCACCCCTCCACTTT.

This clone was found many times. This chain connects TRBV7-8 to TRBJ2-2; no firm D call. V was pared by 3 bases and J by 3 bases, with 20 bases between. The CDR3 is 18 residues long. Looked up from germline, CDR1 is SGHVS and CDR2 is FQNEAQ. CDR3 protein: CASSFPLLVWSDTGELFF. CDR3 nucleotides: TGTGCCAGCAGCTTCCCGCTACTGGTTTGGTCTGACACCGGGGAGCTGTTTTTT. The full variable domain, in which reference TRBV7-8 and TRBJ2-2 provide the parts outside the CDR3, is GAGVSQSPRYKVAKRGQDVALRCDPISGHVSLFWYQQALGQGPEFLTYFQNEAQLDKSGLPSDRFFAERPEGSVSTLKIQRTQQEDSAVYLCASSFPLLVWSDTGELFFGEGSRLTVL.

This clone was seen only once. The genes are TRBV11-3 and TRBJ2-2; D is undetermined. The germline CDR1 and CDR2 sequences are SGHNT and YENEEA. The germline V and J ends were trimmed by 4 bases and 5 bases, with 2 bases remaining between them. The CDR3 consists of 11 residues. As DNA, the CDR3 is TGTGCCAGCAGCTCAACCGGGGAGCTGTTTTTT. As protein: CASSSTGELFF. Variable domain in full (rest from reference TRBV11-3 and TRBJ2-2): EAGVVQSPRYKIIEKKQPVAFWCNPISGHNTLYWYLQNLGQGPELLIRYENEEAVDDSQLPKDRFSAERLKGVDSTLKIQPAELGDSAVYLCASSSTGELFFGEGSRLTVL.

The genes are TRBV27 and TRBJ1-6, with no clear D. This CDR3 is built from 14 residues. Trimming stripped 2 bases from V and 3 bases from J, with 5 bases between. From germline, CDR1 is MNHEY and CDR2 SMNVEV (reference sequence). CDR3 nucleotide sequence: TGTGCCAGCAGTTTACGGGGCTATAATTCACCCCTCCACTTT. Encoded protein: CASSLRGYNSPLHF.

Only one count was recorded for this clone. The genes are TRBV7-9 and TRBJ2-3, with D perhaps matching TRBD2 (5 bases). CDR1 and CDR2 from the germline V gene are SEHNR and FQNEAQ (reference sequence). The ends were cut back, 2 bases at V and 3 bases at J, with 12 bases in the middle. This CDR3 region has 15 residues. The CDR3 here is CASSLQRAMTDTQYF. In DNA, the CDR3 is TGTGCCAGCAGCTTACAGAGGGCGATGACAGATACGCAGTATTTT.

This rearrangement joins TRBV27 to TRBJ1-2; TRBD1 is a possible D gene (5 bases). V lost 1 base and J 1 base, leaving 13 bases between the germline ends. CDR3 length: 16 residues. Germline CDR1 reads MNHEY; CDR2 reads SMNVEV (reference sequence). The CDR3 is CASSLYGAGGNYGYTF. DNA of the CDR3: TGTGCCAGCAGTTTATACGGGGCGGGAGGTAACTATGGCTACACCTTC.

The chain links TRBV30 to TRBJ1-5; 8 nucleotides agree with TRBD1. J lost 7 bases, V lost 1 base, and 0 bases had no gene match. The CDR3 has 12 amino acids. Germline-derived CDR1 and CDR2 are GTSNPN and SVGIG (reference sequence). The DNA for the CDR3 is TGTGCCTGGAGTGGACAGGGGCAGCCCCAGCATTTT. Amino acid sequence: CAWSGQGQPQHF.

The chain couples TRBV12-3 or TRBV12-4 to TRBJ2-3; no definite D call. This CDR3 is 13 amino acids long. V gave up 7 bases and J gave up 5 bases, with 13 bases separating them. The CDR3 loop is CASNWAGRDTQYF. The DNA for the CDR3 is TGTGCCAGCAATTGGGCCGGTAGAGATACGCAGTATTTT.